These 21 T cell receptor beta chains share one sample of origin, sequenced in a study of PD-L1 blockade in urothelial cancer. Stated time point: pretreatment peripheral blood. Clones were sequenced by immunoSEQ multiplex PCR, and TCRdb holds only the in-frame ones, with some missing. The sample has approximately 67,000 clones; around 87% are singletons. Specimen: PBMCs, collected around atezolizumab (anti-PD-L1) treatment. The receptors were sampled from a man aged 55-75 years with urothelial cancer.

V usage is TRBV7-2 and J usage is TRBJ2-1; the match to TRBD1 covers 12 bases. Germline assignment: CDR1 SGHTA and CDR2 FQGNSA. CDR3 length equals 16 residues. V lost 4 bases to trimming and J lost 9 bases; unmatched junction nucleotides: 10. In DNA, the CDR3 is TGTGCCAGCAGCTCAGCCGGGACAGGGGGCCCCGGTGAGCAGTTCTTC. Amino acid sequence: CASSSAGTGGPGEQFF.

This chain links TRBV5-1 with TRBJ2-1; 14 nucleotides align to TRBD2. Germline assignment: CDR1 SGHRS and CDR2 YFSETQ. This CDR3 is 15 amino acids long. V lost 4 bases, J lost 8 bases, and 5 bases stayed unmatched. This CDR3 is CASSRTSGGLHEQFF. In DNA form, the CDR3 reads TGCGCCAGCAGCCGGACTAGCGGGGGGTTACATGAGCAGTTCTTC.

This chain uses TRBV5-6 with TRBJ1-6, with TRBD1 as a possible D gene (5 bases). This CDR3 comprises 15 residues. CDR1 and CDR2 (germline): SGHDT, YYEEEE. Trimming shortened V by 4 bases and J by 6 bases, and 14 bases separated the two germline ends. CDR3 DNA sequence: TGTGCCAGCAGCCAGGGATGGGTTGGTAATTCACCCCTCCACTTT. It translates to CASSQGWVGNSPLHF. The full variable domain, rest sourced from reference TRBV5-6 and TRBJ1-6, is DAGVTQSPTHLIKTRGQQVTLRCSPKSGHDTVSWYQQALGQGPQFIFQYYEEEERQRGNFPDRFSGHQFPNYSSELNVNALLLGDSALYLCASSQGWVGNSPLHFGNGTRLTVT.

The genes are TRBV18 and TRBJ1-2; 8 bases align to TRBD1. The J segment lost 3 bases and the V segment lost 5 bases, leaving 8 bases of the junction unmatched. Germline CDR1 reads KGHSH; CDR2 reads LQKENI. This CDR3 region has 15 residues. The CDR3 coding sequence is TGTGCCAGCTCATCCCTGACAGGGGAATACTATGGCTACACCTTC. Its protein product is CASSSLTGEYYGYTF.

The genes are TRBV18 and TRBJ1-4; D is unresolved. V was clipped by 0 bases and J by 8 bases, with 16 bases between them. The CDR3 has 16 residues. CDR1 and CDR2 (germline): KGHSH, LQKENI. The CDR3 spells CASSPPWADRREKLFF. The CDR3 DNA is TGTGCCAGCTCACCACCGTGGGCAGACCGTAGGGAAAAACTGTTTTTT.

The chain uses TRBV6-6 and TRBJ2-2, with D unresolved. Germline-derived CDR1 and CDR2 are MNHNY and SVGAGI (reference sequence). V was trimmed by 3 bases and J by 0 bases, leaving 5 bases between them. The CDR3 covers 14 residues. CDR3: CASSYIPNTGELFF. CDR3 in DNA: TGTGCCAGCAGTTATATCCCGAACACCGGGGAGCTGTTTTTT.

The CDR3 DNA reads as TGTGCCAGCAGCTTAGGCCCTCGGGGTGGGGGAAACACCATATATTTT. This translates into CASSLGPRGGGNTIYF. V and J are TRBV7-2 and TRBJ1-3; D is unclear. V was cut by 1 base and J by 4 bases, with 14 bases left in between. Germline V gives CDR1 SGHTA, CDR2 FQGNSA. This CDR3 spans 16 amino acids. The full variable domain, with the rest looked up from reference TRBV7-2 and TRBJ1-3, is GAGVSQSPSNKVTEKGKDVELRCDPISGHTALYWYRQSLGQGLEFLIYFQGNSAPDKSGLPSDRFSAERTGGSVSTLTIQRTQQEDSAVYLCASSLGPRGGGNTIYFGEGSWLTVV.

The CDR3 loop reads CSVGQGITYEQYF. The CDR3 bases are TGCAGCGTTGGACAGGGCATTACCTACGAGCAGTACTTC. The chain is built from TRBV29-1 and TRBJ2-7; 7 bases map to TRBD1. This CDR3 spans 13 amino acids. CDR1 is SQVTM, CDR2 ANQGSEA, per germline. The trim removed 4 bases at V and 2 bases at J, leaving 5 bases unmatched.

The chain joins TRBV9 to TRBJ2-1, with a weak D call TRBD1 (6 bases). The CDR3 runs 13 residues. Trimming left V 4 bases short and J 4 bases short, with 9 bases between. In germline, CDR1 is SGDLS, CDR2 YYNGEE. The CDR3: CASSPTGYNEQFF. CDR3 DNA: TGTGCCAGCAGCCCGACAGGTTACAATGAGCAGTTCTTC.

The chain employs TRBV5-5 and TRBJ2-3; D possibly corresponds to TRBD1 (6 bases). Trimming took off 0 bases at V and 4 bases at J, with 9 bases between the two ends. Germline CDR1 SGHKS, CDR2 YYEKEE (reference sequence). CDR3 length: 14 residues. The CDR3, as DNA: TGTGCCAGCAGCTTGGCCAGGGGATCAGATACGCAGTATTTT. Encoded protein: CASSLARGSDTQYF.

This clone occurred once. The rearrangement joins TRBV18 to TRBJ2-2, with TRBD1 identical over 8 bases. CDR3 length: 16 residues. The V and J ends lost 6 bases and 0 bases, in that order; junction bases with no gene match: 6. The germline V gene has CDR1 KGHSH and CDR2 LQKENI. DNA of the CDR3: TGTGCCAGCTCCCAAATGGACAGGGCGAACACCGGGGAGCTGTTTTTT. The encoded protein is CASSQMDRANTGELFF.

Comments on this clone: The DNA is omitted, as the CDR3 cannot be located on it reliably, and the CDR3 follows TCRdb's listing. The chain recombines TRBV6-5 with TRBJ1-1. Germline assignment: CDR1 MNHEY and CDR2 SVGAGI. The CDR3 extends over 14 residues, inclusive of both ends. CDR3 region: CASSTSRLNTEAFF.

Only a few counts were recorded for this clone. V and J are TRBV5-1 and TRBJ2-6; 11 bases line up with TRBD1. V trimming: 4 bases; J trimming: 2 bases; junction bases outside the gene matches: 8. This CDR3 is built from 18 residues. Looked up from germline, CDR1 is SGHRS and CDR2 is YFSETQ. The CDR3, as DNA: TGCGCCAGCAGCCAACGGGACAGGGGGAAGGCTGGGGCCAACGTCCTGACTTTC. This encodes CASSQRDRGKAGANVLTF.

The rearrangement links TRBV7-3 to TRBJ2-5; D unresolved. Trimming stripped 2 bases from V and 1 base from J, with 8 bases between. The germline CDR1 and CDR2 sequences are SGHTA and FQGTGA. This CDR3 region has 14 residues. CDR3 region: CASSLSAGQETQYF. CDR3 coding DNA: TGTGCCAGCAGCTTATCGGCAGGCCAAGAGACCCAGTACTTC.

The V and J genes are TRBV7-2 and TRBJ2-7; TRBD2 aligns across 11 bases. Germline V gene sequence: CDR1 SGHTA, CDR2 FQGNSA. CDR3 length: 15 residues. The junction had 2 bases not matched to a gene; V was cut back by 0 bases and J by 4 bases. For the CDR3, the DNA is TGTGCCAGCAGCTTAGCTAGCGGGGGGGCGTACGAGCAGTACTTC. Protein product: CASSLASGGAYEQYF. The full variable domain, with the rest looked up from reference TRBV7-2 and TRBJ2-7, is GAGVSQSPSNKVTEKGKDVELRCDPISGHTALYWYRQSLGQGLEFLIYFQGNSAPDKSGLPSDRFSAERTGGSVSTLTIQRTQQEDSAVYLCASSLASGGAYEQYFGPGTRLTVT.

This rearrangement joins TRBV28 to TRBJ1-5; possibly TRBD1 for D (5 bases). V lost 6 bases, J lost 6 bases, and 15 bases lay in between. There are 14 residues in the CDR3. Germline CDR1 reads MDHEN; CDR2 reads SYDVKM. The DNA for the CDR3 is TGTGCCAGCAGCTACGGGGGGGGAGGTCAGCCCCAGCATTTT. Protein sequence: CASSYGGGGQPQHF.

This clone has a handful of counts. V gene TRBV27 combines with J gene TRBJ1-5, with unresolved D. Germline CDR1 is MNHEY and CDR2 is SMNVEV (reference sequence). This CDR3 spans 14 amino acids. The V end lost 4 bases, the J end lost 0 bases, and 7 bases lay between the germline ends. The CDR3: CASSSGFSNQPQHF. CDR3 DNA sequence: TGTGCCAGCAGTTCGGGGTTTAGCAATCAGCCCCAGCATTTT.

This rearrangement joins TRBV9 to TRBJ2-1; 12 nucleotides match TRBD1. Germline values: CDR1 SGDLS, CDR2 YYNGEE. With 0 bases clipped from V and 2 bases from J, the junction kept 6 bases outside the gene matches. This CDR3 has 18 residues. The CDR3 nucleotides are TGTGCCAGCAGCGTAGGAGGGGGACAGGGGGCCGCCTACAATGAGCAGTTCTTC. Translation gives CASSVGGGQGAAYNEQFF.

The genes are TRBV7-9 and TRBJ1-1; 7 bases line up with TRBD1. CDR3 length: 15 residues. V gave up 5 bases and J gave up 0 bases; unmatched junction bases: 6. The germline V gene encodes CDR1 SEHNR and CDR2 FQNEAQ (reference sequence). Here the CDR3 reads CASSPRGTVNTEAFF. DNA for the CDR3: TGTGCCAGCAGCCCCCGCGGGACAGTGAACACTGAAGCTTTCTTT.

This sequence joins TRBV30 and TRBJ1-5; the D is unclear. The CDR3 has 13 amino acids. V gave up 0 bases and J gave up 0 bases, with 3 bases separating them. Germline V gene data show CDR1 as GTSNPN and CDR2 as SVGIG (reference sequence). The CDR3: CAWSVHSNQPQHF. CDR3 nucleotides: TGTGCCTGGAGTGTACATAGCAATCAGCCCCAGCATTTT.

This chain uses TRBV28 with TRBJ1-2; 8 nucleotides match TRBD1. Germline V CDR1 and CDR2: MDHEN, SYDVKM. This CDR3 is built from 12 residues. The CDR3 coding sequence is TGTGCTACGGACAGGGCCGGAATAGGCTACACCTTC. It codes for CATDRAGIGYTF.